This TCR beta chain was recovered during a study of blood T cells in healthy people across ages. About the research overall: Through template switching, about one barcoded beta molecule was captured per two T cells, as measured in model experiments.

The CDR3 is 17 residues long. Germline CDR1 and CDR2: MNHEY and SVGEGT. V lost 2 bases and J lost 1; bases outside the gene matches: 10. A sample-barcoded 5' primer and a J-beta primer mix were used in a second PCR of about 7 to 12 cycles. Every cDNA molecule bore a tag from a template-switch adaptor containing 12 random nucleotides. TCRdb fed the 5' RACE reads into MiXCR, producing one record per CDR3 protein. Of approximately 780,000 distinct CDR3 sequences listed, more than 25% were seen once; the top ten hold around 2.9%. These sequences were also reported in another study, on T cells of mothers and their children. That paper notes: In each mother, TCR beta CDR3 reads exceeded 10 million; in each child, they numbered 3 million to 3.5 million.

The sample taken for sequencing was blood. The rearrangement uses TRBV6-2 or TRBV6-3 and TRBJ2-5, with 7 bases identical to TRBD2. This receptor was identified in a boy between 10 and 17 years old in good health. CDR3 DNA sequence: TGTGCCAGCAGTTACAGAGCGGGGAACCGTACCCAAGAGACCCAGTACTTC. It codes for CASSYRAGNRTQETQYF.